The 29 T cell receptor beta chains listed next were all sequenced from one sample in a study of T cell changes during pregnancy in multiple sclerosis. The protocol was immunoSEQ multiplex PCR, while the TCRdb copy is restricted to in-frame clones and leaves out a portion. The repertoire consists of fewer than 110,000 clones, with about nine tenths occurring once and the leading ten covering 3% to 3.5%. The sequences come from peripheral blood, collected in the second trimester of pregnancy. Receptors were obtained from a female donor with multiple sclerosis, enrolled in a pregnancy study.

The V gene is TRBV11-3, the J gene TRBJ2-1; tentatively, D is TRBD2 (6 bases). The CDR3 sequence is 14 residues long. Germline V lookup: CDR1 SGHNT, CDR2 YENEEA. Trimming stripped 5 bases from V and 4 bases from J, with 12 bases between. The CDR3 region has the DNA TGTGCCAGCAGCCCCCGGGAGCCTTACAATGAGCAGTTCTTC. Amino acid sequence: CASSPREPYNEQFF.

This rearrangement joins TRBV28 to TRBJ2-1; weak D call: TRBD1 (6 bases). Trimming pared 5 bases from V and 6 bases from J, leaving 17 bases between. This CDR3 contains 15 residues. CDR1 and CDR2 from the germline V gene are MDHEN and SYDVKM. The CDR3 DNA is TGTGCCAGCAGTGCTCAGGGGATGATGGCCAATGAGCAGTTCTTC. It encodes CASSAQGMMANEQFF.

V and J are TRBV29-1 and TRBJ2-1; 7 bases map to TRBD1. Germline V gives CDR1 SQVTM, CDR2 ANQGSEA. CDR3 length: 13 residues. Germline trimming cut 3 bases from V and 8 bases from J; bases unmatched to any gene: 7. This chain's CDR3 is CSVDQGVNDEQFF. CDR3 nucleotide sequence: TGCAGCGTTGACCAGGGGGTGAACGATGAGCAGTTCTTC.

The V call is TRBV2, the J call TRBJ2-7; D is possibly TRBD1 (5 bases). Looked up from germline, CDR1 is SNHLY and CDR2 is FYNNEI. The V end lost 8 bases, the J end lost 9 bases, and 20 bases lay between the germline ends. The CDR3 is made up of 13 amino acids. The CDR3 loop reads CASLEQMGRMQYF. CDR3 coding DNA: TGTGCCAGCCTGGAGCAAATGGGGCGTATGCAGTACTTC.

V and J are TRBV5-4 and TRBJ2-7; perhaps TRBD2 as D (6 bases). The V and J ends lost 2 bases and 9 bases respectively, with 15 bases between them. The germline gives CDR1 SGHNT, CDR2 YYREEE (reference sequence). This CDR3 contains 13 residues. CDR3 loop: CASSLGRDSTQYF. The CDR3 coding sequence is TGTGCCAGCAGCTTAGGACGGGACTCTACGCAGTACTTC. The variable domain in full, completed from reference TRBV5-4 and TRBJ2-7, reads ETGVTQSPTHLIKTRGQQVTLRCSSQSGHNTVSWYQQALGQGPQFIFQYYREEENGRGNFPPRFSGLQFPNYSSELNVNALELDDSALYLCASSLGRDSTQYFGPGTRLTVT.

The chain joins TRBV6-6 to TRBJ1-2, with D possibly TRBD1 on 6 matching bases. Trimming pared 6 bases from V and 8 bases from J, leaving 16 bases between. The CDR3 length is 13 residues. CDR1 MNHNY and CDR2 SVGAGI come from the germline V gene (reference sequence). The CDR3 here is CASRRDLTGGYTF. In nucleotides, the CDR3 is TGTGCCAGCAGGAGGGACCTTACAGGGGGCTACACCTTC.

Details on this clone: At one of its ends the junction is not consistent with the germline gene, which may arise from a read error. The DNA of the CDR3 is TGTGCCAGCAGTCCGGAGCAGCGGATATACGGGCAGTACTTC. Translating gives CASSPEQRIYGQYF. The chain carries TRBV28 and TRBJ2-7; a possible D gene is TRBD2 (5 bases). The CDR3 length is 14 residues. Germline V gene sequence: CDR1 MDHEN, CDR2 SYDVKM.

The rearrangement links TRBV28 to TRBJ2-2; D is ambiguous. This CDR3 is built from 12 residues. Trimming removed 5 bases at V and 3 bases at J, with 4 bases between. Germline lookup yields CDR1 MDHEN and CDR2 SYDVKM. CDR3 sequence (DNA): TGTGCCAGCAGTACAGACACCGGGGAGCTGTTTTTT. This codes for CASSTDTGELFF.

The table lists this clone with a few counts. J is TRBJ2-5 and V is TRBV6-5, with a weak D call TRBD2 (5 bases). From germline, CDR1 is MNHEY and CDR2 SVGAGI. Trimming took 0 bases from V and 4 from J, leaving 9 bases between them. The CDR3 totals 14 residues. The CDR3 sequence is CASSYSIGGETQYF. In DNA, the CDR3 is TGTGCCAGCAGTTACTCGATAGGAGGAGAGACCCAGTACTTC.

The chain links TRBV6-5 to TRBJ2-7; 8 bases are a match to TRBD1. CDR3 size: 15 residues. The junction had 9 bases not matched to a gene; V was cut back by 4 bases and J by 4 bases. The germline gives CDR1 MNHEY, CDR2 SVGAGI. The CDR3 spells CASSSAGGIEYEQYF. DNA of the CDR3: TGTGCCAGCAGTTCTGCAGGGGGCATCGAGTACGAGCAGTACTTC.

This sequence joins TRBV5-4 and TRBJ1-1; 9 bases are a match to TRBD1. The CDR3 sequence is 14 residues long. With 2 bases clipped from V and 3 bases from J, the junction kept 2 bases outside the gene matches. Per the germline V gene, CDR1 is SGHNT and CDR2 is YYREEE (reference sequence). The CDR3 nucleotides read TGTGCCAGCAGCTTTGGGACAGGGTACACTGAAGCTTTCTTT. Its protein product is CASSFGTGYTEAFF.

The chain has TRBV11-2 and TRBJ2-1; 8 bases are a match to TRBD2. The germline gives CDR1 SGHAT, CDR2 FQNNGV. The ends lost 4 bases at V and 5 bases at J; junction bases unmatched: 13. This CDR3 region has 17 residues. The CDR3 region is CASSSTKLAERHNEQFF. CDR3 nucleotides: TGTGCCAGCAGCTCAACGAAACTAGCGGAACGGCACAATGAGCAGTTCTTC.

The V call is TRBV4-3, the J call TRBJ1-1, with D perhaps matching TRBD1 (5 bases). V dropped 2 bases and J dropped 2 bases, with 12 bases sitting between them. Germline V CDR1 and CDR2: LGHNA, YSLEER. The CDR3 has 15 residues. CDR3 in DNA: TGCGCCAGCAGCCAACTCTTGACAGATAACACTGAAGCTTTCTTT. Translating gives CASSQLLTDNTEAFF.

V and J are TRBV7-8 and TRBJ2-7; 7 bases line up with TRBD1. With 5 bases clipped from V and 2 bases from J, the junction kept 9 bases outside the gene matches. Germline V gene lookup returns CDR1 SGHVS and CDR2 FQNEAQ. CDR3 length: 15 amino acids. The CDR3 here is CASSPKDRYAYEQYF. The CDR3 bases are TGTGCCAGCAGCCCCAAGGACAGGTACGCCTACGAGCAGTACTTC.

This chain joins TRBV2 and TRBJ2-5, with TRBD2 matching over 12 bases. Losses at the gene ends were 4 bases for V and 5 bases for J; bases not matched to a gene: 8. This CDR3 region has 16 residues. Germline V gives CDR1 SNHLY, CDR2 FYNNEI. The CDR3 spells CASSGPGGLAGETQYF. In nucleotides, the CDR3 is TGTGCCAGCAGTGGTCCCGGTGGACTAGCGGGGGAGACCCAGTACTTC.

The V gene is TRBV4-1, the J gene TRBJ2-5, with D perhaps matching TRBD2 (6 bases). The germline V and J ends were trimmed by 1 base and 4 bases, with 16 bases remaining between them. Per the germline V gene, CDR1 is MGHRA and CDR2 is YSYEKL. The CDR3 sequence is 16 residues long. CDR3 amino acids: CASSQGLSVGGETQYF. CDR3 sequence (DNA): TGCGCCAGCAGCCAAGGGCTTTCGGTGGGGGGAGAGACCCAGTACTTC.

The chain has TRBV6-5 and TRBJ2-4; a weak D match, TRBD2 (7 bases). Germline lookup yields CDR1 MNHEY and CDR2 SVGAGI. The CDR3 covers 14 residues. Trimming pared 4 bases from V and 8 bases from J, leaving 15 bases between. CDR3 amino acids: CASSSFRGADIQYF. In DNA form, the CDR3 reads TGTGCCAGCAGTTCGTTTCGGGGGGCAGACATTCAGTACTTC.

The CDR3 reads CASSPGLAEYNEQFF. The CDR3 DNA reads as TGCGCCAGCAGCCCGGGACTAGCGGAATACAATGAGCAGTTCTTC. This chain connects TRBV5-1 to TRBJ2-1; 11 bases fit TRBD2. CDR1 is SGHRS, CDR2 YFSETQ, per germline. The CDR3 has 15 residues. The ends lost 4 bases at V and 4 bases at J; junction bases unmatched: 4.

V and J are TRBV6-6 and TRBJ2-7; D might be TRBD2 (6 bases). Trimming stripped 7 bases from V and 3 bases from J, with 19 bases between. CDR1 MNHNY and CDR2 SVGAGI come from the germline V gene (reference sequence). The CDR3 contains 15 residues. Here the CDR3 DNA reads TGTGCCAGCACCAACGCGGGGTCCTCGTACTACGAGCAGTACTTC. The encoded protein is CASTNAGSSYYEQYF.

The CDR3 region is CASIPASGRAGELFF. The DNA for the CDR3 is TGTGCCAGCATCCCGGCTAGCGGGAGAGCCGGGGAGCTGTTTTTT. The chain recombines TRBV2 with TRBJ2-2; 10 bases match TRBD2. The CDR3 consists of 15 residues. Germline-derived CDR1 and CDR2 are SNHLY and FYNNEI. V lost 7 bases, J lost 6 bases, and 8 bases stayed unmatched.

Written as DNA, the CDR3 is TGTGCCAGCAGCCCCTCCGGGACATATTACAATGAGGCGCAGTTCTTC. It codes for CASSPSGTYYNEAQFF. The chain joins TRBV27 to TRBJ2-1; weak D call: TRBD1 (6 bases). This CDR3 has 16 amino acids. Germline CDR1 MNHEY, CDR2 SMNVEV (reference sequence). The germline V and J ends were trimmed by 6 bases and 12 bases, with 27 bases remaining between them.

The rearrangement joins TRBV5-8 to TRBJ1-5; no reliable D call. Germline V CDR1 and CDR2: SGHTS, YDEGEE. Trimming cost V 1 base and J 3 bases, with 5 bases left between them. CDR3 length equals 13 residues. The CDR3 protein is CASSLRDNQPQHF. CDR3 in DNA: TGTGCCAGCAGCTTGCGGGACAATCAGCCCCAGCATTTT.

This chain connects TRBV29-1 to TRBJ2-5; no clear D. The end of the DNA fits TRBJ2-7 better, so the J call may be wrong. Germline CDR1 is SQVTM and CDR2 is ANQGSEA. This CDR3 has 13 amino acids. Here the CDR3 reads CSVTPGPLYEQYF. DNA of the CDR3: TGCAGCGTCACCCCGGGTCCCCTTTACGAGCAGTACTTC.

CDR3 residues: CSVETIFKAGGERQYF. The CDR3 bases are TGCAGCGTTGAAACTATCTTTAAAGCGGGAGGAGAAAGGCAGTACTTC. The chain recombines TRBV29-1 with TRBJ2-7, with 9 nucleotides matching TRBD2. V was clipped by 2 bases and J by 9 bases; unmatched bases: 17. Germline CDR1 is SQVTM and CDR2 is ANQGSEA. This CDR3 contains 16 residues.

The rearrangement joins TRBV29-1 to TRBJ1-1; maybe TRBD1 (5 bases). Per the germline V gene, CDR1 is SQVTM and CDR2 is ANQGSEA. Between the trimmed V and J ends, which lost 0 bases and 6 bases, there was a span of 17 bases. The length of the CDR3 is 15 residues. Here the CDR3 reads CSVEEGGGSRAEAFF. The CDR3 DNA reads as TGCAGCGTTGAAGAGGGGGGTGGGTCGAGGGCTGAAGCTTTCTTT.

The sample holds one count of this clone. This rearrangement joins TRBV7-2 to TRBJ1-5; the D is unclear. The CDR3 totals 13 residues. With 1 base removed from V and 7 bases from J, the gap between germline ends came to 8 bases. In germline, CDR1 is SGHTA, CDR2 FQGNSA. Here the CDR3 reads CASSLERIQPQHF. Here the CDR3 DNA reads TGTGCCAGCAGCTTAGAGAGAATACAGCCCCAGCATTTT. Full variable domain (remainder filled in from reference TRBV7-2 and TRBJ1-5): GAGVSQSPSNKVTEKGKDVELRCDPISGHTALYWYRQSLGQGLEFLIYFQGNSAPDKSGLPSDRFSAERTGGSVSTLTIQRTQQEDSAVYLCASSLERIQPQHFGDGTRLSIL.

This clone has just a few counts. The rearrangement uses TRBV29-1 and TRBJ1-1; a weak D match, TRBD1 (5 bases). The length of the CDR3 is 14 residues. CDR1 and CDR2 (germline): SQVTM, ANQGSEA. The V end was cut by 3 bases, the J end by 3 bases, with 14 bases between. DNA of the CDR3: TGCAGCGTTGAGGGGGGTAGAGGGGACACTGAAGCTTTCTTT. Protein: CSVEGGRGDTEAFF.

This clone was recorded a few times. The chain combines TRBV9 with TRBJ2-3; no clear D. The CDR3 totals 15 residues. Looked up from germline, CDR1 is SGDLS and CDR2 is YYNGEE. V was pared by 0 bases and J by 0 bases, with 8 bases between. The CDR3 sequence: CASSVAQTSTDTQYF. The CDR3 DNA reads as TGTGCCAGCAGCGTAGCTCAGACTAGCACAGATACGCAGTATTTT.

The chain joins TRBV10-3 to TRBJ1-1; TRBD1 matches 8 bases. Trimming took 6 bases from V and 8 from J; bases not matched to a gene: 5. CDR3 size: 12 residues. CDR1 and CDR2 (germline): ENHRY, SYGVKD. CDR3 coding DNA: TGTGCCATCAGACGCGGACAGGGAGAAGCTTTCTTT. The encoded protein is CAIRRGQGEAFF.